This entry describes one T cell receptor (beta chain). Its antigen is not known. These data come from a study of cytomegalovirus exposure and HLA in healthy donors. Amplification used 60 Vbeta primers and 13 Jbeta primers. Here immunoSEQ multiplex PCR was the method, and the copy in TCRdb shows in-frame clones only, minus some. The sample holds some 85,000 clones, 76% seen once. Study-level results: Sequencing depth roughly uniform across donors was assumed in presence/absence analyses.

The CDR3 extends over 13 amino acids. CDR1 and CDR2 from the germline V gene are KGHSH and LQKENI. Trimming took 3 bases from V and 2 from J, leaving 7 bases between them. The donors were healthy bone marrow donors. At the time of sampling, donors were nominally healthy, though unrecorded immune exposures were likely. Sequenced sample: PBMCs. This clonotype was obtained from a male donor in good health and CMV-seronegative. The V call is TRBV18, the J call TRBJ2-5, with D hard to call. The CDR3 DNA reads TGTGCCAGCTCACCGACCAGGCAAGAGACCCAGTACTTC. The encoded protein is CASSPTRQETQYF.